This T cell receptor beta chain is from a study of sequential checkpoint blockade in melanoma. The overall study: Randomization was 1:1 between first-line nivolumab→ipilimumab and ipilimumab→nivolumab. Maintenance nivolumab came after either treatment sequence.

Treatment of the sample: randomized to nivolumab then ipilimumab (arm A) or the reverse (arm B). DNA-damaging chemotherapy had not been given to any patient beforehand. Live CD3+CD8+ CD19− CD56− cells were sorted from PBMCs. Measured with immunoSEQ multiplex PCR; TCRdb has only the in-frame clones, and not every one. The sample lists approximately 31,000 clones, 75% to 90% occurring once. The CDR3 has 18 residues. Germline loops: CDR1 LNHNV, CDR2 YYDKDF (reference sequence). Trimming took off 0 bases at V and 8 bases at J, with 23 bases between the two ends. This specimen was CD8+ T cells sorted from blood (inferred from file names), taken from a patient given nivolumab and ipilimumab in sequence. This clonotype was obtained from a human donor with melanoma. V gene TRBV15 combines with J gene TRBJ2-1; maybe TRBD1 (6 bases). The CDR3 nucleotides are TGTGCCACCAGCAGAGATCGAAGGGAGACAGGAAGAGACGATGAGCAGTTCTTC. Translation gives CATSRDRRETGRDDEQFF.